This T cell receptor (beta chain) was captured in a study of shared clonotypes between healthy human individuals. Study-wide background: Researchers assigned three CD4 naive, three CD4 memory, two CD8 naive and one CD8 memory plate to each donor.

The germline V gene has CDR1 MDHEN and CDR2 SYDVKM. V was cut by 5 bases and J by 5 bases, with 18 bases left in between. The length of the CDR3 is 15 residues. TCRdb's table, derived via immunoSEQ multiplex PCR, lists solely in-frame clones and lacks some. The repertoire holds 2 million to 2.5 million clones, with just under 95% as singletons. General observations from the study: Incomplete sequencing of sorted subsets was indicated by rarefaction despite large depth. Several donors held about 4.5% of naive CD4 clonotypes in common. Specimens sampled were limited to blood, with tissue repertoires likely differing.

Comments on this clone: What it recognizes is unknown.

Material for sequencing was naive CD4+ T cells from PBMCs. Subset indicated: CD45RA+ positively selected. The receptor was derived from a man between 18 and 29 years old in good health. Some clones in this sample may be carry-over from other donors' samples. The chain is built from TRBV28 and TRBJ1-2, with a weak D call TRBD1 (6 bases). CDR3 loop: CASSTLKGGVYGYTF. DNA for the CDR3: TGTGCCAGCAGTACACTAAAGGGGGGGGTTTATGGCTACACCTTC.